This TCR beta chain was found in a study of CD8 T cells in ankylosing spondylitis. Findings of the study overall: A subset of motif variants has previously been described in the synovial fluid and blood of reactive arthritis. It appeared that ankylosing spondylitis blood was characterized by a TCR beta motif of seven or eight highly homologous variants. Reportedly, significant enrichment of disease-linked clones occurred in matched ankylosing spondylitis synovial fluid. Disease-associated clonotypes exhibited CD8+ identity and were relatively infrequent in peripheral blood.

Libraries for TCR beta were made by quantitative 5'-RACE with molecular barcodes. MiXCR was run by TCRdb on the 5' RACE reads, yielding one entry per CDR3 protein. The sample holds fewer than 550,000 distinct CDR3 sequences, approximately 5% seen once. The CDR3 sequence is 14 residues long. The germline V and J ends were trimmed by 1 base and 7 bases, with 14 bases remaining between them. CDR1 is SGHKS and CDR2 is YYEKEE in the germline V gene (reference sequence). This clonotype showed up just a few times. Its antigen remains unknown. Sequenced sample: blood, either unsorted or a sorted T cell fraction (not recorded which). The source is a male donor with ankylosing spondylitis. J is TRBJ2-5 and V is TRBV5-5; D tentatively fits TRBD1 or TRBD2 (5 bases each). For the CDR3, the DNA is TGTGCCAGCAGCTTGCCGGGACCAACGTCGACCCAGTACTTC. Amino acid sequence: CASSLPGPTSTQYF. The full variable domain, its missing parts supplied by reference TRBV5-5 and TRBJ2-5, is DAGVTQSPTHLIKTRGQQVTLRCSPISGHKSVSWYQQVLGQGPQFIFQYYEKEERGRGNFPDRFSARQFPNYSSELNVNALLLGDSALYLCASSLPGPTSTQYFGPGTRLLVL.